The 13 T cell receptor beta chains reported below all come from one sample, sequenced in a study of T cell responses to AZD1222 COVID-19 vaccine. Some clones are missing from TCRdb's copy, which holds only in-frame ones; the method was immunoSEQ multiplex PCR. The sample holds some 60,000 clones, roughly 80% seen once. The input for sequencing was peripheral blood, taken 28 days after the second AZD1222 dose. Source of these receptors: an adult who received the AZD1222 COVID-19 vaccine.

The chain carries TRBV5-5 and TRBJ2-4, with D possibly TRBD2 on 5 matching bases. Germline lookup yields CDR1 SGHKS and CDR2 YYEKEE (reference sequence). The V gene lost 0 bases and the J gene lost 6 bases, with 13 bases spanning the gap. This CDR3 is built from 15 residues. CDR3 amino acids: CASSLGGKVGNIQYF. CDR3 nucleotide sequence: TGTGCCAGCAGCTTGGGAGGGAAGGTCGGAAACATTCAGTACTTC.

The chain links TRBV5-1 to TRBJ2-1, with no clear D. Trimming removed 4 bases from V and 2 bases from J, with 1 base in between. From germline, CDR1 is SGHRS and CDR2 YFSETQ. This CDR3 has 11 residues. DNA for the CDR3: TGCGCCAGCAGCGCCTACAATGAGCAGTTCTTC. Translated: CASSAYNEQFF. Based on the CDR3 plus reference TRBV5-1 and TRBJ2-1, the full variable domain is KAGVTQTPRYLIKTRGQQVTLSCSPISGHRSVSWYQQTPGQGLQFLFEYFSETQRNKGNFPGRFSGRQFSNSRSEMNVSTLELGDSALYLCASSAYNEQFFGPGTRLTVL.

The rearrangement joins TRBV21-1 to TRBJ2-2; TRBD2 was called by the table and not checked on the DNA. TRBV21-1 is deemed a pseudogene. The CDR3 extends over 15 amino acids. The DNA for the CDR3 is TGTGCCAGCAGCAGGGAGGGGCGGGGCACCGGGGAGCTGTTTTTT. This translates into CASSREGRGTGELFF.

This chain links TRBV2 with TRBJ2-7; 8 bases map to TRBD1. V was pared by 5 bases and J by 3 bases, with 6 bases of the junction left unmatched. Germline V gene data show CDR1 as SNHLY and CDR2 as FYNNEI. The CDR3 sequence is 14 residues long. CDR3 bases: TGTGCCAGCAGTCGGGACAGGACCAACTACGAGCAGTACTTC. Translating it yields CASSRDRTNYEQYF. Based on the CDR3 plus reference TRBV2 and TRBJ2-7, the full variable domain is EPEVTQTPSHQVTQMGQEVILRCVPISNHLYFYWYRQILGQKVEFLVSFYNNEISEKSEIFDDQFSVERPDGSNFTLKIRSTKLEDSAMYFCASSRDRTNYEQYFGPGTRLTVT.

V and J are TRBV11-2 and TRBJ2-1, with D maybe TRBD2 (5 bases). The germline V gene encodes CDR1 SGHAT and CDR2 FQNNGV. Trimming removed 6 bases from V and 1 base from J, with 13 bases in between. The CDR3 covers 15 residues. The CDR3 is CASRDSLTSYNEQFF. The CDR3 DNA is TGTGCCAGCAGGGACTCCCTCACATCCTACAATGAGCAGTTCTTC.

This sequence joins TRBV24-1 and TRBJ1-2; 9 bases fit TRBD1. The CDR3 is 13 amino acids. CDR1 is KGHDR and CDR2 is SFDVKD in the germline V gene. Trimming took 7 bases from V and 6 from J; bases not matched to a gene: 5. The CDR3 sequence is CATSRDRVDGYTF. The DNA for the CDR3 is TGTGCCACCAGCCGGGACAGGGTAGATGGCTACACCTTC.

In its sample, this clone was seen once. The CDR3 sequence is CASQQEPHNTEAFF. DNA of the CDR3: TGCGCCAGCCAACAGGAGCCACATAACACTGAAGCTTTCTTT. The gene calls are TRBV5-1 and TRBJ1-1, with D possibly TRBD1 on 5 matching bases. CDR1 is SGHRS, CDR2 YFSETQ, per germline. The CDR3 has 14 amino acids. The V gene lost 7 bases and the J gene lost 2 bases, with 15 bases spanning the gap.

The chain combines TRBV5-4 with TRBJ1-1; 9 bases fit TRBD1. The CDR3 has 15 amino acids. Unmatched junction bases numbered 7, after V lost 4 bases and J lost 3 bases. The germline gives CDR1 SGHNT, CDR2 YYREEE (reference sequence). CDR3 sequence reads: CASSAKQGADTEAFF. The CDR3, as DNA: TGTGCCAGCAGCGCAAAACAGGGGGCAGACACTGAAGCTTTCTTT.

The chain uses TRBV28 and TRBJ1-5, with a possible D match to TRBD1 (6 bases). Germline assignment: CDR1 MDHEN and CDR2 SYDVKM. This CDR3 is built from 15 residues. Trimming cost V 8 bases and J 4 bases, with 18 bases left between them. CDR3 loop: CASAKGGAGNQPQHF. The CDR3 DNA reads as TGTGCCAGCGCGAAGGGGGGGGCCGGAAATCAGCCCCAGCATTTT.

The genes are TRBV28 and TRBJ2-7; TRBD2 might be the D (6 bases). The CDR3 is 15 amino acids. CDR1 is MDHEN and CDR2 is SYDVKM in the germline V gene. Deletions cut 5 bases from V and 3 bases from J, with 17 bases between. The CDR3 loop is CASSPGGTPLYEQYF. CDR3 nucleotide sequence: TGTGCCAGCAGTCCTGGGGGGACCCCCCTCTACGAGCAGTACTTC.

This chain links TRBV28 with TRBJ2-1; D is undetermined. Germline V CDR1 and CDR2: MDHEN, SYDVKM. The CDR3 runs to 13 residues. Trimming cost V 5 bases and J 0 bases, with 5 bases left between them. The CDR3 coding sequence is TGTGCCAGCAGTATTAGCTCCTACAATGAGCAGTTCTTC. Protein sequence: CASSISSYNEQFF. The full variable domain, rest sourced from reference TRBV28 and TRBJ2-1, is DVKVTQSSRYLVKRTGEKVFLECVQDMDHENMFWYRQDPGLGLRLIYFSYDVKMKEKGDIPEGYSVSREKKERFSLILESASTNQTSMYLCASSISSYNEQFFGPGTRLTVL.

The chain is built from TRBV7-2 and TRBJ1-3; D call uncertain. CDR1 SGHTA and CDR2 FQGNSA come from the germline V gene. V dropped 2 bases and J dropped 0 bases, with 11 bases sitting between them. This CDR3 spans 16 amino acids. The DNA for the CDR3 is TGTGCCAGCAGCTTATACACAGAGACCTCTGGAAACACCATATATTTT. This encodes CASSLYTETSGNTIYF.

This clone was recorded only once. This chain connects TRBV19 to TRBJ1-5; D perhaps matches TRBD1 (6 bases). This CDR3 is built from 15 residues. Deletions cut 4 bases from V and 5 bases from J, with 15 bases between. The germline V gene has CDR1 LNHDA and CDR2 SQIVND (reference sequence). The CDR3 region is CASSNTGQPDQPQHF. The CDR3 DNA reads as TGTGCCAGTAGTAACACAGGACAGCCTGATCAGCCCCAGCATTTT.